This T cell receptor (beta chain) was identified during a study of regulatory T cells in long-lasting Graves disease. The sample holds many counts of this clonotype. Noted time point: newly diagnosed GD, antithyroid drugs for less than 3 months. TCR sequences were obtained from RNA taken from PBMCs. Researchers made TCR beta libraries by using iRepertoire HTBI primers and running Arm-PCR on CDR3 regions. Each CDR3 protein gets one entry after TCRdb re-called the multiplex PCR reads with MiXCR. This sample has some 340,000 distinct CDR3 sequences; 10% to 15% occur once, and the top ten carry around 18%. These data are also associated with another study on T cells in Graves' hyperthyroidism and ophthalmopathy.

The specimen comprised peripheral blood mononuclear cells (PBMCs), sampled at new diagnosis, from a patient treated with antithyroid drugs. The receptor was derived from a woman aged 18-35 years with Graves disease.

CDR3 DNA sequence: TGTGCCTGGAGTGTAGGAGCGAACACTGAAGCTTTCTTT. It is translated as CAWSVGANTEAFF. The chain joins TRBV30 to TRBJ1-1; no firm D call. The germline V gene has CDR1 GTSNPN and CDR2 SVGIG (reference sequence). The length of the CDR3 is 13 residues. Between the trimmed V and J ends, which lost 0 bases and 1 base, there was a span of 6 bases.